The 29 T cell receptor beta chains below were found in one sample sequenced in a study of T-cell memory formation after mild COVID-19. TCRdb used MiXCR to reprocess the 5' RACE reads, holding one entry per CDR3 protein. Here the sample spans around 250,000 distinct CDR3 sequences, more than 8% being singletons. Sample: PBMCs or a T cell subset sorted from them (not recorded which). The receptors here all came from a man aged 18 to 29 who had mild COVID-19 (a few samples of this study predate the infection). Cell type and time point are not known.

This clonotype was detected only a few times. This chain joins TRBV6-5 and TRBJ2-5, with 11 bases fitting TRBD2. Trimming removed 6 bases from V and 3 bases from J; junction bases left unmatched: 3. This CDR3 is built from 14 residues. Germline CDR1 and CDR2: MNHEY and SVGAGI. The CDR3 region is CASRELAGEETQYF. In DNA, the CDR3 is TGTGCCAGCAGGGAACTAGCGGGGGAAGAGACCCAGTACTTC.

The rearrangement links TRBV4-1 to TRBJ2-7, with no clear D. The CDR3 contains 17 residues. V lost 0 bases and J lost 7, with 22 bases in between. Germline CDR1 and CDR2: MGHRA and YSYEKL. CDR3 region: CASSQEVPSSGRREQYF. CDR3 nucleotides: TGCGCCAGCAGCCAAGAGGTCCCTTCGTCCGGGCGGAGAGAGCAGTACTTC.

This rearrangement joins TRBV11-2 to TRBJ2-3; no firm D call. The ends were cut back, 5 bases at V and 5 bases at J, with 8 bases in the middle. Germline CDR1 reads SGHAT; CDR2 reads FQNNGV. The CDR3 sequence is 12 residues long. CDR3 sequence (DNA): TGTGCCAGCAGCGCCTCCGAAGATACGCAGTATTTT. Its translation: CASSASEDTQYF.

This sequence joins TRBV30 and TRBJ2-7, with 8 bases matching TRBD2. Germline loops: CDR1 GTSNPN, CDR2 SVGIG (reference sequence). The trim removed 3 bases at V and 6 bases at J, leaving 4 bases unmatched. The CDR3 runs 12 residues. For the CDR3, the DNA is TGTGCCTGGAGCCCGGGGGGGTCCGAGCAGTACTTC. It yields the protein CAWSPGGSEQYF.

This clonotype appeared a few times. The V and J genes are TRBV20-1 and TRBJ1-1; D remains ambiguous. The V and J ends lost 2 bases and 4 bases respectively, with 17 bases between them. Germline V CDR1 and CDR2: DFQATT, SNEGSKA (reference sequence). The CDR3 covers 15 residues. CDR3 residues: CSARPPDMVVTEAFF. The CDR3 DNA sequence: TGCAGTGCTAGACCACCCGACATGGTCGTCACTGAAGCTTTCTTT.

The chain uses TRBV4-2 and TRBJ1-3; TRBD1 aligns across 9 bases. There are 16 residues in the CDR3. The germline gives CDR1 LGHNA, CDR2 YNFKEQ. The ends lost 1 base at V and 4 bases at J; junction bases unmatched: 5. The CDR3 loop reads CASSQGGQGRGNTIYF. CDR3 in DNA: TGTGCCAGCAGCCAAGGCGGACAGGGGAGAGGAAACACCATATATTTT.

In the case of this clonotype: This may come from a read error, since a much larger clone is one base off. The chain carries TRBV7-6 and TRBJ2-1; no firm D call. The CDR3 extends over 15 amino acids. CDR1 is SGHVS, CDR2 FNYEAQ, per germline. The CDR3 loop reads CASSLSQGAYKEQFF. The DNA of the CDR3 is TGTGCCAGCAGCTTGAGCCAAGGAGCCTACAAAGAGCAGTTCTTC.

In DNA form, the CDR3 reads TGTGCCAGCAGCTTGTCGGCTAGCGGGGCGTCTGGGGAGCTGTTTTTT. Its protein product is CASSLSASGASGELFF. The J gene is TRBJ2-2, the V gene TRBV5-4; TRBD2 matches at 9 bases. Germline V gene data show CDR1 as SGHNT and CDR2 as YYREEE (reference sequence). This CDR3 contains 16 residues. Trimming at V came to 1 base and at J to 8 bases, leaving 9 bases not matched to a gene.

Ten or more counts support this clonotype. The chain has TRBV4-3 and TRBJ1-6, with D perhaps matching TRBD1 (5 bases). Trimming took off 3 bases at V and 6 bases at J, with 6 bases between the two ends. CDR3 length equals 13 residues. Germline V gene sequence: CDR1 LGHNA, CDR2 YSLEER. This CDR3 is CASSHGGNSPLHF. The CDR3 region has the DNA TGCGCCAGCAGCCACGGGGGTAATTCACCCCTCCACTTT.

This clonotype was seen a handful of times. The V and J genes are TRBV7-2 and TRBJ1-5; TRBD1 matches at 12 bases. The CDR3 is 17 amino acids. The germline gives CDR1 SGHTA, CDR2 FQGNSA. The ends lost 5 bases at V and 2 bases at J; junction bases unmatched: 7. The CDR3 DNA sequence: TGTGCCAGCAGCGTATCGGGACAGGGGGCAGGCAATCAGCCCCAGCATTTT. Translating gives CASSVSGQGAGNQPQHF.

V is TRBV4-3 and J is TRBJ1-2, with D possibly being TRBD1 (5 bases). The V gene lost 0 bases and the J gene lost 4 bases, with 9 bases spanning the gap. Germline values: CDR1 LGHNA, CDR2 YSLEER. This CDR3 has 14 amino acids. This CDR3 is CASSQDGALYGYTF. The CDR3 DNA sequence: TGCGCCAGCAGCCAAGATGGGGCGCTCTATGGCTACACCTTC.

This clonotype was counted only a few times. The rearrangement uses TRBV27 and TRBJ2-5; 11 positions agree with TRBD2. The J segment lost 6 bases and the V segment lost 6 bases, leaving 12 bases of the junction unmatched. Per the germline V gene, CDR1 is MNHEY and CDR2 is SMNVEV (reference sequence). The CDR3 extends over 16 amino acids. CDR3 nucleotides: TGTGCCAGCAGGCCAACCATAGCGGGGGGGCCGAAGACCCAGTACTTC. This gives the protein CASRPTIAGGPKTQYF.

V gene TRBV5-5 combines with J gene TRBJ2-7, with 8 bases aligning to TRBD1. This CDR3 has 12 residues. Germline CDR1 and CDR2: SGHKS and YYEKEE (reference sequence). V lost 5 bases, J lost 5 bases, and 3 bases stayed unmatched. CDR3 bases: TGTGCCAGCAGTCCAGGGGGCGACGAGCAGTACTTC. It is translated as CASSPGGDEQYF.

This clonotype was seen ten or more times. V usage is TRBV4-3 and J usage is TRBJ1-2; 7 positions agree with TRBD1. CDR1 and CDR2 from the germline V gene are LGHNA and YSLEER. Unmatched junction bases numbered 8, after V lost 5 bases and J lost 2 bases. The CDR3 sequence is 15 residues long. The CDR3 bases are TGCGCCAGCAGCACGAGACAGGGAAAAAACTATGGCTACACCTTC. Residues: CASSTRQGKNYGYTF.

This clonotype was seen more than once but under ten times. CDR3: CASNLGPIPQPQHF. CDR3 bases: TGTGCCAGCAACCTAGGACCGATTCCTCAGCCCCAGCATTTT. The chain joins TRBV6-6 to TRBJ1-5, with D unresolved. Trimming removed 7 bases from V and 6 bases from J, with 16 bases in between. Germline values: CDR1 MNHNY, CDR2 SVGAGI (reference sequence). The CDR3 totals 14 residues.

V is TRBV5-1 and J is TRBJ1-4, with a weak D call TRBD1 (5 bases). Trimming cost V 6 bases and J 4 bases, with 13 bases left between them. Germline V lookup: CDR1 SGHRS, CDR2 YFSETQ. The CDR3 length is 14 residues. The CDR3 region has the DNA TGCGCCAGCACCCGGGGCGAGCGTAATGAAAAACTGTTTTTT. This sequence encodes CASTRGERNEKLFF.

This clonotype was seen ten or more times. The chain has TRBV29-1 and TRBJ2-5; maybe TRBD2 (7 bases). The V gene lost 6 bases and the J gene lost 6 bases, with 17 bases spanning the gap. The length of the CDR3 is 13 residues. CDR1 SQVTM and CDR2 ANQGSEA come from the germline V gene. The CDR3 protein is CSVEGGLLQTQYF. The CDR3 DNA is TGCAGCGTGGAGGGGGGGCTTCTTCAGACCCAGTACTTC. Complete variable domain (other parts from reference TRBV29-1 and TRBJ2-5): SAVISQKPSRDICQRGTSLTIQCQVDSQVTMMFWYRQQPGQSLTLIATANQGSEATYESGFVIDKFPISRPNLTFSTLTVSNMSPEDSSIYLCSVEGGLLQTQYFGPGTRLLVL.

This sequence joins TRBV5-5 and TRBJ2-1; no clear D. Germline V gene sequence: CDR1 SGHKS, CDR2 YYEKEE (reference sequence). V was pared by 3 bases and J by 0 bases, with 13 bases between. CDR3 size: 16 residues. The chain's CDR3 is CASSSPDKLSYNEQFF. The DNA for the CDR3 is TGTGCCAGCAGCTCCCCCGACAAACTCTCCTACAATGAGCAGTTCTTC.

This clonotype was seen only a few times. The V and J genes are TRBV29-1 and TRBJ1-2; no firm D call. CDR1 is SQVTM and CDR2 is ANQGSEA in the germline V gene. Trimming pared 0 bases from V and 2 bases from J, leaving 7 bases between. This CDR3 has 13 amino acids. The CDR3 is CSVEEQQNYGYTF. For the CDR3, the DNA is TGCAGCGTTGAAGAGCAACAGAACTATGGCTACACCTTC.

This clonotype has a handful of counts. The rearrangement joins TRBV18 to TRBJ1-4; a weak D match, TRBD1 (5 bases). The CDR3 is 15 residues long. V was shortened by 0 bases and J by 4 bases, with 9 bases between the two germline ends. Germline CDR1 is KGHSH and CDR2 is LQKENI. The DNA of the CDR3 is TGTGCCAGCTCACCACCAAAGGGGTATAATGAAAAACTGTTTTTT. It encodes CASSPPKGYNEKLFF.

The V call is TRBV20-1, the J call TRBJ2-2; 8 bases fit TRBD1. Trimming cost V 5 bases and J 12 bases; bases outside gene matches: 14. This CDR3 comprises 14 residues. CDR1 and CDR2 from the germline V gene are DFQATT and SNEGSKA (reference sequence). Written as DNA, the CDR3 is TGCAGTGCTTTCCCAGCTTCCCAGGGGGCCAAGCTGTTTTTT. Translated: CSAFPASQGAKLFF.

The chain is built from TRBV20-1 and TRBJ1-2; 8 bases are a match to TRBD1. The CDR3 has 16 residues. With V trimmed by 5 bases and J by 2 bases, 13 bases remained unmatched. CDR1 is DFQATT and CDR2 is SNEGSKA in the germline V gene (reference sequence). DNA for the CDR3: TGCAGTGCTGGAGTCCCCGGACAGGGTACAAACTATGGCTACACCTTC. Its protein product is CSAGVPGQGTNYGYTF.

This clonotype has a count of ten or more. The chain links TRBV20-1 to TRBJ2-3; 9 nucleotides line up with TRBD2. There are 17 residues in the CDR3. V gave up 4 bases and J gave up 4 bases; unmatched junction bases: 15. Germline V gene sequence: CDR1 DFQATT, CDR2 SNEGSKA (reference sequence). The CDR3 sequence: CSAKPPGGTSLPDTQYF. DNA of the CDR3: TGCAGTGCTAAGCCCCCCGGGGGGACTAGCTTGCCAGATACGCAGTATTTT.

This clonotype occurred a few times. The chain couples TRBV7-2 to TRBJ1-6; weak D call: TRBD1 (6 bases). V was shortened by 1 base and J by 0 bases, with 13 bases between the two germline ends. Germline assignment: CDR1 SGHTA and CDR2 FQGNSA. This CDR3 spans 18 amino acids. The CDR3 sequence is CASSLGQGKGSYNSPLHF. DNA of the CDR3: TGTGCCAGCAGCTTAGGGCAGGGGAAGGGCTCCTATAATTCACCCCTCCACTTT.

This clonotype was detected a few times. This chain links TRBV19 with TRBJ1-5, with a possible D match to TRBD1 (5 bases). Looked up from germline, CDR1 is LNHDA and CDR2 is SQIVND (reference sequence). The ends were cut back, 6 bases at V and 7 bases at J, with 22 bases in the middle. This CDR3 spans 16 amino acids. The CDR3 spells CASSLDSAGGKQPQHF. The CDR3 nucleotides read TGTGCCAGTAGCCTCGATTCCGCCGGGGGAAAACAGCCCCAGCATTTT.

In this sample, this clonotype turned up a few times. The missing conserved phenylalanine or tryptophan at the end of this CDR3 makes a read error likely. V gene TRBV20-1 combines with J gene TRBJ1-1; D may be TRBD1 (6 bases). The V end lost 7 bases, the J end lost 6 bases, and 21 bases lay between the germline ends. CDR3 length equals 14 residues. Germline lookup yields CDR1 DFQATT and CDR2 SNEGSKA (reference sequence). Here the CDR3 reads CSVPLSGTRAEAFL. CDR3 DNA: TGCAGTGTCCCCTTGAGTGGGACAAGAGCTGAAGCTTTCCTT.

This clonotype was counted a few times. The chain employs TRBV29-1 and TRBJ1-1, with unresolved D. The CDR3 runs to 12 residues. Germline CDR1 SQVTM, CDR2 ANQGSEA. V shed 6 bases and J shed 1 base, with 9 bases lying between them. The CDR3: CSVTVGNTEAFF. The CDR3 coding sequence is TGCAGCGTCACCGTAGGGAACACTGAAGCTTTCTTT.

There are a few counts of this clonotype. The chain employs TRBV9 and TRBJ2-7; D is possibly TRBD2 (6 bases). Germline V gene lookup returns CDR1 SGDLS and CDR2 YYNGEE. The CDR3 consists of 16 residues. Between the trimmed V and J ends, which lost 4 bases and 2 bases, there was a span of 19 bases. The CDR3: CASSLFPDRRAYEQYF. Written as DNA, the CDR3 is TGTGCCAGCAGCCTCTTTCCCGACCGGAGGGCCTACGAGCAGTACTTC.

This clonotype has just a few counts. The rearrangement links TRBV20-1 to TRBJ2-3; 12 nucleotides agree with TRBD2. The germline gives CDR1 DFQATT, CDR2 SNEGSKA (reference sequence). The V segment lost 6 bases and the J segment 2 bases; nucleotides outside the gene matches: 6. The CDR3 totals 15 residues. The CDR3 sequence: CSALTSGGPTDTQYF. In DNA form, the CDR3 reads TGCAGTGCCCTTACTAGCGGGGGGCCCACAGATACGCAGTATTTT.